Presented here are 3 T cell receptor beta chains from one specimen sequenced in a study of control samples from healthy donors and cancer patients. The table came from immunoSEQ multiplex PCR; TCRdb's copy has only in-frame clones and leaves some out. Of approximately 140,000 clones in the sample, 91% are singletons; the top ten hold about 7.6%. Sequenced input: blood. Receptors originate from a man aged 18 to 29 in good health.

V usage is TRBV18 and J usage is TRBJ2-2, with 7 bases that match TRBD1. The CDR3 runs 15 residues. CDR1 is KGHSH and CDR2 is LQKENI in the germline V gene. V shed 3 bases, J shed 4 bases, and the junction held 5 bases outside the gene matches. Here the CDR3 reads CASSPGTEFTGELFF. CDR3 nucleotide sequence: TGTGCCAGCTCACCCGGGACAGAGTTCACCGGGGAGCTGTTTTTT.

This chain uses TRBV19 with TRBJ1-6; TRBD1 matches at 11 bases. Looked up from germline, CDR1 is LNHDA and CDR2 is SQIVND (reference sequence). V shed 4 bases and J 10 bases; nucleotides not matched to a gene: 3. The CDR3 totals 14 residues. CDR3 in DNA: TGTGCCAGTAGTAGGGACAGGGGGTCGTCACCCCTCCACTTT. Translation gives CASSRDRGSSPLHF.

V usage is TRBV28 and J usage is TRBJ1-4, with TRBD1 matching over 7 bases. Germline-derived CDR1 and CDR2 are MDHEN and SYDVKM. CDR3 size: 12 residues. J lost 11 bases, V lost 5 bases, and 5 bases had no gene match. The CDR3 DNA sequence: TGTGCCAGCAGTCCGCAGACAGGGAAACTGTTTTTT. This codes for CASSPQTGKLFF. The variable domain in full, completed from reference TRBV28 and TRBJ1-4, reads DVKVTQSSRYLVKRTGEKVFLECVQDMDHENMFWYRQDPGLGLRLIYFSYDVKMKEKGDIPEGYSVSREKKERFSLILESASTNQTSMYLCASSPQTGKLFFGSGTQLSVL.